The 27 T cell receptor beta chains presented below share a single source sample, sequenced in a study of T cell responses to AZD1222 COVID-19 vaccine. Clones were sequenced by immunoSEQ multiplex PCR, and TCRdb holds only the in-frame ones, with some missing. This sample has roughly 120,000 clones, with approximately 88% found just once. Specimen: peripheral blood, collected on day 0 of AZD1222 vaccination. The source is an adult in good health.

J is TRBJ2-2 and V is TRBV3-1 (or the pseudogene TRBV3-2); a weak D match, TRBD1 (5 bases). The CDR3 has 17 residues. The germline CDR1 and CDR2 sequences are LGHDT and YNNKEL (reference sequence). V was trimmed by 4 bases and J by 7 bases, leaving 22 bases between them. CDR3 region: CASSPGSEAGRFGELFF. The CDR3 nucleotides read TGTGCCAGCAGCCCCGGTAGTGAGGCAGGGCGATTCGGGGAGCTGTTTTTT.

This clone was detected only once. The gene calls are TRBV11-2 and TRBJ2-5; tentative D call: TRBD2 (6 bases). CDR3 length equals 18 residues. In germline, CDR1 is SGHAT, CDR2 FQNNGV. Deletions cut 4 bases from V and 1 base from J, with 22 bases between. CDR3 amino acids: CASSSPPGGLASQETQYF. CDR3 sequence (DNA): TGTGCCAGCAGCTCCCCCCCTGGGGGACTGGCCTCCCAAGAGACCCAGTACTTC.

This clone was seen a handful of times. The chain recombines TRBV9 with TRBJ2-5; TRBD2 aligns across 8 bases. V gave up 3 bases and J gave up 5 bases; unmatched junction bases: 6. Per germline, CDR1 SGDLS and CDR2 YYNGEE. The length of the CDR3 is 14 residues. For the CDR3, the DNA is TGTGCCAGCAGCGCCACGGGGGGGCGTGAGACCCAGTACTTC. It translates to CASSATGGRETQYF. Based on the CDR3 plus reference TRBV9 and TRBJ2-5, the full variable domain is DSGVTQTPKHLITATGQRVTLRCSPRSGDLSVYWYQQSLDQGLQFLIQYYNGEERAKGNILERFSAQQFPDLHSELNLSSLELGDSALYFCASSATGGRETQYFGPGTRLLVL.

The sample holds one count of this clone. This chain connects TRBV6-5 to TRBJ1-2; D call uncertain. V gave up 4 bases and J gave up 1 base, with 4 bases separating them. The CDR3 runs to 12 residues. Germline CDR1 is MNHEY and CDR2 is SVGAGI. This CDR3 reads CASSSDNYGYTF. CDR3 DNA: TGTGCCAGCAGTTCCGATAACTATGGCTACACCTTC.

V is TRBV19 and J is TRBJ1-4; 7 nucleotides agree with TRBD1. The CDR3 has 19 amino acids. After removal of 3 bases from V and 4 bases from J, the junction contained 17 bases not matched to a gene. Germline V gene lookup returns CDR1 LNHDA and CDR2 SQIVND (reference sequence). The CDR3 region has the DNA TGTGCCAGTAGTATCCGGTTCACCGGGGGACAGCGCAATAATGAAAAACTGTTTTTT. It yields the protein CASSIRFTGGQRNNEKLFF.

In DNA form, the CDR3 reads TGTGCCAGCAGCTTCGACAGGGGGCTGGGACAGCCCCAGCATTTT. This encodes CASSFDRGLGQPQHF. The chain joins TRBV7-6 to TRBJ1-5; TRBD1 matches 10 bases. The CDR3 is 15 residues long. Germline CDR1 and CDR2: SGHVS and FNYEAQ. V was clipped by 3 bases and J by 7 bases; unmatched bases: 6.

This rearrangement joins TRBV6-5 to TRBJ1-5, with a tentative D call TRBD1 (6 bases). V was clipped by 0 bases and J by 4 bases, with 7 bases between them. This CDR3 is 14 amino acids long. Looked up from germline, CDR1 is MNHEY and CDR2 is SVGAGI. CDR3 protein: CASSYSQGNQPQHF. CDR3 DNA sequence: TGTGCCAGCAGTTACTCTCAGGGGAATCAGCCCCAGCATTTT.

The rearrangement joins TRBV4-3 to TRBJ2-3; 9 bases match TRBD2. The germline V gene has CDR1 LGHNA and CDR2 YSLEER. The V segment lost 0 bases and the J segment 4 bases; nucleotides outside the gene matches: 17. This CDR3 contains 20 residues. Here the CDR3 reads CASSQDWGGGGGAGADTQYF. The CDR3 nucleotides are TGCGCCAGCAGCCAAGATTGGGGTGGAGGCGGGGGGGCCGGAGCAGATACGCAGTATTTT.

V gene TRBV4-3 combines with J gene TRBJ1-2, with unresolved D. The germline V and J ends were trimmed by 0 bases and 7 bases, with 9 bases remaining between them. In germline, CDR1 is LGHNA, CDR2 YSLEER. CDR3 length: 13 residues. CDR3 DNA sequence: TGCGCCAGCAGCCAAGATGATAGGGTTGGCTACACCTTC. Protein sequence: CASSQDDRVGYTF.

The rearrangement joins TRBV4-3 to TRBJ2-7, with D hard to call. Trimming removed 1 base from V and 2 bases from J, with 15 bases in between. The V gene's germline CDR1 is LGHNA and CDR2 YSLEER. The CDR3 is made up of 16 amino acids. CDR3 coding DNA: TGCGCCAGCAGCCAAGCCGAAGGATGGATAACCTACGAGCAGTACTTC. Protein sequence: CASSQAEGWITYEQYF.

The chain links TRBV27 to TRBJ1-2; 8 nucleotides match TRBD1. Germline assignment: CDR1 MNHEY and CDR2 SMNVEV (reference sequence). The CDR3 totals 16 residues. Unmatched junction bases numbered 13, after V lost 4 bases and J lost 6 bases. CDR3 nucleotides: TGTGCCAGCAGTTACCAGGGGGCTAGAAGAGGGGATGGCTACACCTTC. Protein product: CASSYQGARRGDGYTF.

The chain carries TRBV10-3 and TRBJ1-2, with D possibly matching TRBD1 (6 bases). Trimming removed 6 bases from V and 0 bases from J, with 14 bases in between. The germline CDR1 and CDR2 sequences are ENHRY and SYGVKD. There are 15 residues in the CDR3. This CDR3 reads CAIRGTSSANYGYTF. The CDR3 nucleotides read TGTGCCATCAGGGGGACATCCTCAGCTAACTATGGCTACACCTTC.

The rearrangement links TRBV10-3 to TRBJ2-1; TRBD2 is a possible D gene (7 bases). Looked up from germline, CDR1 is ENHRY and CDR2 is SYGVKD. Trimming shortened V by 6 bases and J by 5 bases, and 14 bases separated the two germline ends. The CDR3 has 14 residues. The CDR3 region is CAISRGATHNEQFF. The DNA of the CDR3 is TGTGCCATCAGCCGGGGGGCTACCCACAATGAGCAGTTCTTC.

The V gene is TRBV19, the J gene TRBJ1-2, with 7 nucleotides matching TRBD1. The V gene end was trimmed by 3 bases and the J gene end by 2 bases; junction bases not matched to a gene: 6. The CDR3 covers 15 residues. CDR1 is LNHDA and CDR2 is SQIVND in the germline V gene (reference sequence). Here the CDR3 DNA reads TGTGCCAGTAGTATTGGGCCAGGGGGGAACTATGGCTACACCTTC. Amino acids: CASSIGPGGNYGYTF.

The chain couples TRBV18 to TRBJ2-2, with D perhaps matching TRBD1 or TRBD2 (5 bases each). CDR1 is KGHSH, CDR2 LQKENI, per germline. Trimming removed 2 bases from V and 5 bases from J, with 6 bases in between. There are 13 residues in the CDR3. The CDR3 region is CASSPGGTGELFF. In DNA, the CDR3 is TGTGCCAGCTCACCAGGGGGAACCGGGGAGCTGTTTTTT.

This chain connects TRBV11-2 to TRBJ2-3; perhaps TRBD1 as D (6 bases). The CDR3 loop spans 15 amino acids. Germline V gene data show CDR1 as SGHAT and CDR2 as FQNNGV. The ends were cut back, 4 bases at V and 0 bases at J, with 11 bases in the middle. For the CDR3, the DNA is TGTGCCAGCAGCTCACAGGGTCCTAGCACAGATACGCAGTATTTT. Encoded protein: CASSSQGPSTDTQYF.

The chain links TRBV7-3 to TRBJ1-1; D is possibly TRBD1 (5 bases). Trimming removed 1 base from V and 6 bases from J, with 15 bases in between. The length of the CDR3 is 15 residues. Germline assignment: CDR1 SGHTA and CDR2 FQGTGA. The CDR3: CASSLNPGNLAEAFF. CDR3 nucleotides: TGTGCCAGCAGCTTAAATCCAGGGAATTTGGCTGAAGCTTTCTTT.

The chain couples TRBV7-9 to TRBJ1-1; tentatively, D is TRBD1 (5 bases). V gave up 4 bases and J gave up 1 base, with 13 bases separating them. The length of the CDR3 is 15 residues. Germline V lookup: CDR1 SEHNR, CDR2 FQNEAQ (reference sequence). The DNA of the CDR3 is TGTGCCAGCAGCTGGGAAGGGGTGGGGAACACTGAAGCTTTCTTT. This translates into CASSWEGVGNTEAFF. Full variable domain (missing parts from reference TRBV7-9 and TRBJ1-1): DTGVSQNPRHKITKRGQNVTFRCDPISEHNRLYWYRQTLGQGPEFLTYFQNEAQLEKSRLLSDRFSAERPKGSFSTLEIQRTEQGDSAMYLCASSWEGVGNTEAFFGQGTRLTVV.

The chain has TRBV6-2 or TRBV6-3 and TRBJ2-7, with D possibly TRBD1 on 6 matching bases. This CDR3 contains 14 residues. Germline V gene sequence: CDR1 MNHEY, CDR2 SVGEGT. V was shortened by 3 bases and J by 7 bases, with 16 bases between the two germline ends. The CDR3 loop is CASSYGPGVGEQYF. The CDR3 DNA reads as TGTGCCAGCAGTTATGGTCCAGGGGTTGGGGAGCAGTACTTC.

This chain connects TRBV29-1 to TRBJ1-2; no clear D. CDR1 is SQVTM, CDR2 ANQGSEA, per germline. V was clipped by 6 bases and J by 0 bases, with 14 bases between them. The CDR3 contains 14 residues. CDR3 protein: CSVQFRGPNYGYTF. CDR3 in DNA: TGCAGCGTCCAGTTTCGTGGACCTAACTATGGCTACACCTTC.

The J gene is TRBJ1-4, the V gene TRBV18; unclear D gene. The CDR3 spans 15 residues. CDR1 and CDR2 from the germline V gene are KGHSH and LQKENI. V lost 3 bases and J lost 0, with 8 bases in between. The CDR3 DNA follows: TGTGCCAGCTCACCCGGGGAAGCAACTAATGAAAAACTGTTTTTT. This sequence encodes CASSPGEATNEKLFF.

The V and J genes are TRBV29-1 and TRBJ1-2, with D perhaps TRBD1 (5 bases). The CDR3 covers 14 residues. The germline V gene has CDR1 SQVTM and CDR2 ANQGSEA. Trimming stripped 7 bases from V and 4 bases from J, with 19 bases between. The CDR3 nucleotides read TGCAGCGCCCAGGACAAACCTGGCGCCTATGGCTACACCTTC. Translated: CSAQDKPGAYGYTF.

The rearrangement uses TRBV7-2 and TRBJ1-2, with 9 bases fitting TRBD1. The junction had 1 base not matched to a gene; V was cut back by 5 bases and J by 3 bases. The CDR3 is made up of 13 amino acids. Germline values: CDR1 SGHTA, CDR2 FQGNSA. The CDR3 loop reads CASSGDRDYGYTF. The CDR3 coding sequence is TGTGCCAGCAGCGGGGACAGGGACTATGGCTACACCTTC.

The chain employs TRBV27 and TRBJ1-2, with D possibly being TRBD1 (6 bases). CDR3 length: 16 residues. Germline lookup yields CDR1 MNHEY and CDR2 SMNVEV (reference sequence). V lost 5 bases and J lost 5, with 21 bases in between. The CDR3 DNA follows: TGTGCCAGCAGTCTCACAGGGACTTTGTTCGGTTATGGCTACACCTTC. It specifies CASSLTGTLFGYGYTF.

V and J are TRBV6-2 or TRBV6-3 and TRBJ1-4; D gene uncertain. CDR3 size: 12 residues. Per the germline V gene, CDR1 is MNHEY and CDR2 is SVGEGT. With 0 bases removed from V and 8 bases from J, the gap between germline ends came to 4 bases. The CDR3 protein is CASSYSFEKLFF. The CDR3 nucleotides read TGTGCCAGCAGTTACTCGTTCGAAAAACTGTTTTTT.

This chain connects TRBV7-9 to TRBJ2-7; D possibly corresponds to TRBD1 (6 bases). The CDR3 is made up of 14 amino acids. Germline V gene lookup returns CDR1 SEHNR and CDR2 FQNEAQ (reference sequence). Deletions cut 5 bases from V and 4 bases from J, with 15 bases between. Written as DNA, the CDR3 is TGTGCCAGCAGCCCAAGGACAGTTGGGTACGAGCAGTACTTC. It translates to CASSPRTVGYEQYF.

This sequence joins TRBV5-1 and TRBJ2-2; the match to TRBD1 covers 7 bases. The length of the CDR3 is 15 residues. The germline gives CDR1 SGHRS, CDR2 YFSETQ. Trimming cost V 2 bases and J 1 base; bases outside gene matches: 2. CDR3 amino acids: CASSLRTGNTGELFF. The CDR3 DNA is TGCGCCAGCAGCTTACGGACAGGGAACACCGGGGAGCTGTTTTTT.